This is a list of T cell receptor beta chains from one sample in a study of neoadjuvant anti-PD-1 for oral cavity cancer. The data were produced by immunoSEQ multiplex PCR, yet TCRdb's version contains in-frame clones alone and is incomplete. The repertoire holds some 15,000 clones, around 70% seen once, with 3% in the top ten. The specimen was PBMCs, collected before nivolumab (anti-PD-1) treatment. The receptor source for this set is a person between 40 and 79 years old with oral cavity squamous cell carcinoma. Both conserved end residues are part of each CDR3. D genes are given only for firm matches. Part of the rows lack a size; the others show once, few, many or a class for expanded clones.

TRBV10-2	.	TRBJ2-1	.	TGCGCCAGCAGTGCCGGGGGCCTGGGTTACAACAATGAGCAGTTCTTC	CASSAGGLGYNNEQFF
TRBV9	.	TRBJ1-5	.	TGTGCCAGCAGCGTAGGGGAGGGCAGGGGTCAGCCCCAGCATTTT	CASSVGEGRGQPQHF
TRBV9	.	TRBJ2-3	.	TGTGCCAGCAGCGCCCTGACTCCGTACGCAGATACGCAGTATTTT	CASSALTPYADTQYF
TRBV9	.	TRBJ1-4	few	TGTGCCAGCAGCGAAGGGACGGGAACAACTAATGAAAAACTGTTTTTT	CASSEGTGTTNEKLFF
TRBV5-1	.	TRBJ1-2	few	TGCGCCAGCAGCCCAGGACAGCCAGGGGGCTACACCTTC	CASSPGQPGGYTF
TRBV4-1	TRBD1	TRBJ1-1	few	TGCGCCAGCAGCCAAGAACCCCGACAGGGCTATGTGATGAACACTGAAGCTTTCTTT	CASSQEPRQGYVMNTEAFF
TRBV7-9	.	TRBJ1-1	.	TGTGCCAGCAGCTTAGTGGTCCTGAACACTGAAGCTTTCTTT	CASSLVVLNTEAFF
TRBV2	TRBD2	TRBJ2-5	.	TGTGCCAGCAGGGGGGGGGAGACCCAGTACTTC	CASRGGETQYF
TRBV27	.	TRBJ2-3	.	TGTGCCAGCAGAGAGGGACTGAGCACAGATACGCAGTATTTT	CASREGLSTDTQYF
TRBV6-4	.	TRBJ2-2	.	TGTGCCAGCAGTGAACAAGGGTTTGGCACCGGGGAGCTGTTTTTT	CASSEQGFGTGELFF
TRBV5-1	TRBD1	TRBJ1-1	.	TGCGCCAGCAGCTTCTCCGGGACAGGGAGTACCTCAGTCACAGAAGCTTTCTTT	CASSFSGTGSTSVTEAFF
TRBV5-4	.	TRBJ2-7	.	TGTGCCAGCAGCCCCGAGCTGGGCCAAACCTCCTACGAGCAGTACTTC	CASSPELGQTSYEQYF
TRBV19	TRBD1	TRBJ1-4	.	TGTGCCAGTAGTATAAGACAGGGGGGTGAAAAACTGTTTTTT	CASSIRQGGEKLFF
TRBV10-3	.	TRBJ2-3	once	TGTGCCATCAGTGGGGCGTCCACCACAGATACGCAGTATTTT	CAISGASTTDTQYF
TRBV6-1	.	TRBJ2-5	.	TGTGCCAGCAGTGAAGTCGGGGTAGGGGAGACCCAGTACTTC	CASSEVGVGETQYF
TRBV28	.	TRBJ2-1	.	TGTGCCAGCAGTTTAGTTAGGGGCGGCAATGAGCAGTTCTTC	CASSLVRGGNEQFF
TRBV20-1	.	TRBJ2-3	.	TGCAGTGCTAGACCCACAGATACGCAGTATTTT	CSARPTDTQYF
TRBV5-6	.	TRBJ2-7	.	TGTGCCAGCAGCGACCCCCAGCCGGGCGGGGAGCAGTACTTC	CASSDPQPGGEQYF
TRBV5-4	.	TRBJ2-6	.	TGTGCCAGCAGCCAAGCGAGGGGGAGCGGTGGGGCCAACGTCCTGACTTTC	CASSQARGSGGANVLTF
TRBV5-6	.	TRBJ1-1	few	TGTGCCAGCAGCTTAGGGGGGATAACTGAAGCTTTCTTT	CASSLGGITEAFF
TRBV11-2	.	TRBJ2-2	.	TGTGCCAGCAGGCCCAACACCGGGGAGCTGTTTTTT	CASRPNTGELFF
TRBV7-8	.	TRBJ2-2	.	TGTGCCAGCAGCTTAATGACTGCAGGCTACACCGGGGAGCTGTTTTTT	CASSLMTAGYTGELFF
TRBV10-2	TRBD1	TRBJ1-2	.	TGCGCCAGCGGCGACAGGGTCTCCCGCTGGGGCTACACCTTC	CASGDRVSRWGYTF
TRBV10-3	.	TRBJ2-3	.	TGTGCCATCAGTGAGTCGAGCCGAGGGCCAGATACGCAGTATTTT	CAISESSRGPDTQYF
TRBV6-5	.	TRBJ1-1	.	TGTGCCAGCACCCTTACAGGGAGGACTGAAGCTTTCTTT	CASTLTGRTEAFF
TRBV7-6	.	TRBJ1-1	.	TGTGCCAGCAGCTCAAGGTACAGCAGGAACACTGAAGCTTTCTTT	CASSSRYSRNTEAFF
TRBV21-1	.	TRBJ2-1	.	TGTGCCAGCAGCAAAGACGCTAGCGGTTGGTACAATGAGCAGTTCTTC	CASSKDASGWYNEQFF
TRBV6-5	TRBD2	TRBJ2-7	.	TGTGCCAGCAGTTCCAGCCCTAGCGGGAGGAGGTACGAGCAGTACTTC	CASSSSPSGRRYEQYF
TRBV7-9	TRBD1	TRBJ1-4	.	TGTGCCAGCAGCGTATCACAGGGGTATAATGAAAAACTGTTTTTT	CASSVSQGYNEKLFF
TRBV5-5	TRBD1	TRBJ1-1	few	TGTGCCAGCACGGACAGGGAAAAAGCTTTCTTT	CASTDREKAFF
TRBV5-6	.	TRBJ1-5	.	TGTGCCAGCAGCTTGCCAGACCAGCCCCAGCATTTT	CASSLPDQPQHF
TRBV5-4	TRBD1	TRBJ2-2	.	TGTGCCAGCAGCGAGGGGTATGGACAGGGTCTCTCCACCGGGGAGCTGTTTTTT	CASSEGYGQGLSTGELFF
TRBV11-2	.	TRBJ1-2	.	TGTGCCAGCAGCTTAGTCGAAGGGGCGGTGGGGCGATATGGCTACACCTTC	CASSLVEGAVGRYGYTF
TRBV10-3	.	TRBJ2-2	.	TGTGCCATCAGTGAGGGGCATTTCACCGGGGAGCTGTTTTTT	CAISEGHFTGELFF
TRBV5-1	.	TRBJ2-7	.	TGCGCCAGCAGCGGGGGGGACAGGCGCGACGAGCAGTACTTC	CASSGGDRRDEQYF
TRBV5-1	.	TRBJ1-1	.	TGCGCCAGCAGCTTGGGTTCCAGGGTTAGCACTGAAGCTTTCTTT	CASSLGSRVSTEAFF
TRBV7-2	TRBD1	TRBJ2-7	.	TGTGCCAGCAGCTTAGTACAGGGGACCTACGAGCAGTACTTC	CASSLVQGTYEQYF
TRBV7-8	.	TRBJ1-3	once	TGTGCCAGCAGCTTAATGGGGCCTCAGCAAGGTGGAAACACCATATATTTT	CASSLMGPQQGGNTIYF
TRBV9	TRBD2	TRBJ2-2	.	TGTGCCAGCAGCGTAGGTGGGACTAGTATTTCCGGGGAGCTGTTTTTT	CASSVGGTSISGELFF
TRBV11-1	TRBD1	TRBJ2-7	.	TGTGCCAGCAGCCACGGACAGGGGAGCTCCGAGCAGTACTTC	CASSHGQGSSEQYF
TRBV29-1	.	TRBJ2-3	.	TGCAGCGTTGATCGGCCGCAAGGCACAGATACGCAGTATTTT	CSVDRPQGTDTQYF
TRBV10-3	.	TRBJ2-5	.	TGTGCCATCAGTTTCGGGTCTGAAGAGACCCAGTACTTC	CAISFGSEETQYF
TRBV5-1	TRBD1	TRBJ1-6	.	TGCGCCAGCAGCGGCGGGACAGGGGATTCCACCCTCCACTTT	CASSGGTGDSTLHF
TRBV15	.	TRBJ1-1	.	TGTGCCACCAGCAGAGATCCTTGGGGGTCTGAAGCTTTCTTT	CATSRDPWGSEAFF
TRBV2	TRBD1	TRBJ2-4	few	TGTGCCAGCAGTGGGGACAGTGGTTCGTACATTCAGTACTTC	CASSGDSGSYIQYF
TRBV7-6	TRBD1	TRBJ2-5	few	TGTGCCAGCAGCCTACGGACAGGGACGAGGGAGACCCAGTACTTC	CASSLRTGTRETQYF
TRBV5-1	.	TRBJ1-1	once	TGCGCCAGCACCCTATCTCAGACACCTAACACTGAAGCTTTCTTT	CASTLSQTPNTEAFF